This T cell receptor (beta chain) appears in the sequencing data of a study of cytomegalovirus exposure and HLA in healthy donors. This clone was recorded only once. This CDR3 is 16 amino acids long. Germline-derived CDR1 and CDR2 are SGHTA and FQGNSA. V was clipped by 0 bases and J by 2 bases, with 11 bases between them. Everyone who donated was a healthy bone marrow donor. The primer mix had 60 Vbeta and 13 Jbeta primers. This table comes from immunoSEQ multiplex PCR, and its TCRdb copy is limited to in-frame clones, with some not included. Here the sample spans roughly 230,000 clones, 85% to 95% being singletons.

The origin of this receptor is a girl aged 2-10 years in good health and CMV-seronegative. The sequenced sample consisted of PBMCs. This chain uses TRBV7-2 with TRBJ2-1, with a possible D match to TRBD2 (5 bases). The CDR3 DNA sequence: TGTGCCAGCAGCTTAGCGGGCGGAGGAGCCTACAATGAGCAGTTCTTC. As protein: CASSLAGGGAYNEQFF.